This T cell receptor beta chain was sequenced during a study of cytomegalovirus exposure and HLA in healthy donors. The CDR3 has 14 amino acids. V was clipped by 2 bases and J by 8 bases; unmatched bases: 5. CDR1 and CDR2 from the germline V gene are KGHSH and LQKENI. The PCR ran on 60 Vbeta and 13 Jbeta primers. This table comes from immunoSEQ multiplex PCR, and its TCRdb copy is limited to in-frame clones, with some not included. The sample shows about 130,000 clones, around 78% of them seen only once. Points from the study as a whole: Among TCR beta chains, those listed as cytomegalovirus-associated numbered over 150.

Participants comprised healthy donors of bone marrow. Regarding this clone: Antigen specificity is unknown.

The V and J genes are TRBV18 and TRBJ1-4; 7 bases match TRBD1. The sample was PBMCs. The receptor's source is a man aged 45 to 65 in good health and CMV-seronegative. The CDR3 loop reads CASSPATGREKLFF. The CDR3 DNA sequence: TGTGCCAGCTCACCAGCGACAGGGAGAGAAAAACTGTTTTTT.